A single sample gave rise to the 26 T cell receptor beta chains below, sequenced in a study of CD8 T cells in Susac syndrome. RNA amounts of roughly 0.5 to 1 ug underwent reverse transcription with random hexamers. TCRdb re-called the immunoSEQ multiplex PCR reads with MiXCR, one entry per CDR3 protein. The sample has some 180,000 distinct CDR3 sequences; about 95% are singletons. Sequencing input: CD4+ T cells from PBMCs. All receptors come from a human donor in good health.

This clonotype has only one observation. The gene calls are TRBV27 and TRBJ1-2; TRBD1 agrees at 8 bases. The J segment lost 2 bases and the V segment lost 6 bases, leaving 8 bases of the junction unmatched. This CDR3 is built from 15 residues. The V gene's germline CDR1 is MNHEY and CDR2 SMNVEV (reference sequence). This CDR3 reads CASRRTGLLNYGYTF. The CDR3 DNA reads TGTGCCAGCAGAAGGACAGGGTTACTAAACTATGGCTACACCTTC.

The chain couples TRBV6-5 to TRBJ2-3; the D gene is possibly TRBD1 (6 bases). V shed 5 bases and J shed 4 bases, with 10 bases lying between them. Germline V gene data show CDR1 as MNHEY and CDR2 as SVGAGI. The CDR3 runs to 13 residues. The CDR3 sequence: CASSPGAPDTQYF. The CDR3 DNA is TGTGCCAGCAGTCCAGGGGCGCCAGATACGCAGTATTTT.

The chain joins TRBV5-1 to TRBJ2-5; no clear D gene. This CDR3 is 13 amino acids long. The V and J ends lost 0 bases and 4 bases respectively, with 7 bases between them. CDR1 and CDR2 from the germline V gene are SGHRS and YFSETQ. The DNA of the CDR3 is TGCGCCAGCAGCTTGGTCCTCCGAGAGACCCAGTACTTC. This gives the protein CASSLVLRETQYF.

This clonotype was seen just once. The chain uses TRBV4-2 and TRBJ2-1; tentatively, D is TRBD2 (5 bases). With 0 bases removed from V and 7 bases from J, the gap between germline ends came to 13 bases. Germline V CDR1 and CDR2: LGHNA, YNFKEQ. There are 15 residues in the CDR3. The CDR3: CASSQDPGMGNEQFF. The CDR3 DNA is TGTGCCAGCAGCCAAGATCCCGGGATGGGAAATGAGCAGTTCTTC.

The CDR3 region is CASRTTGMRTGELFF. The CDR3 DNA is TGTGCCAGCAGGACGACAGGGATGAGGACCGGGGAGCTGTTTTTT. This chain uses TRBV12-3 or TRBV12-4 with TRBJ2-2; 7 bases agree with TRBD1. CDR3 length: 15 amino acids. V dropped 6 bases and J dropped 5; count of bases not matched to a gene: 9.

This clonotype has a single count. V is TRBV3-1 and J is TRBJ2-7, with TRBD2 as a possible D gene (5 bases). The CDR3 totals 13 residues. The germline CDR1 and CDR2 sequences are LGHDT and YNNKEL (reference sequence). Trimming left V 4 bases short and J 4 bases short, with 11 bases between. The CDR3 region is CASSRSGLYEQYF. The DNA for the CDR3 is TGTGCCAGCAGCCGTTCTGGACTGTACGAGCAGTACTTC.

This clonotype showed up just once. The CDR3 DNA is TGTGCCAGCATTACCCCGGGACCCGGAAACACCATATATTTT. Its protein product is CASITPGPGNTIYF. The rearrangement joins TRBV6-5 to TRBJ1-3, with D perhaps matching TRBD1 (5 bases). Looked up from germline, CDR1 is MNHEY and CDR2 is SVGAGI. CDR3 length: 14 residues. The V end was cut by 7 bases, the J end by 4 bases, with 14 bases between.

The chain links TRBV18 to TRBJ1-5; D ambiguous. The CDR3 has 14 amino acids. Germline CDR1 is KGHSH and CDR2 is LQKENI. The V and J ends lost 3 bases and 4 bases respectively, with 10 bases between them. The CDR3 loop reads CASSPAGINQPQHF. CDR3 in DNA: TGTGCCAGCTCACCCGCGGGGATAAATCAGCCCCAGCATTTT.

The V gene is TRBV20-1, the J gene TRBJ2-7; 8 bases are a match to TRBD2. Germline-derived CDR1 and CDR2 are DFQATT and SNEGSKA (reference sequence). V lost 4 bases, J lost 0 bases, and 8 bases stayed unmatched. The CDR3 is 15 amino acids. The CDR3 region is CSATDGTSGSYEQYF. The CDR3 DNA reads TGCAGTGCTACTGACGGAACTAGCGGCTCCTACGAGCAGTACTTC.

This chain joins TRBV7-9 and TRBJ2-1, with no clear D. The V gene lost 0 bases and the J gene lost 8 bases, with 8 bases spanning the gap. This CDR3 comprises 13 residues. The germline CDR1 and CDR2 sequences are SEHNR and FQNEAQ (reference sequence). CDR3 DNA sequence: TGTGCCAGCAGCTTAGCGCAGGAGTATGAGCAGTTCTTC. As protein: CASSLAQEYEQFF.

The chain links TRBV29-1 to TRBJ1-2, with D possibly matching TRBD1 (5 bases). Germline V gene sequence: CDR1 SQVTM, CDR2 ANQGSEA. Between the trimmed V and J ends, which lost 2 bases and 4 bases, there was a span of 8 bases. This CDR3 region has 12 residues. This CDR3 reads CSVEQGSYGYTF. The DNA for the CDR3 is TGCAGCGTTGAACAGGGAAGCTATGGCTACACCTTC.

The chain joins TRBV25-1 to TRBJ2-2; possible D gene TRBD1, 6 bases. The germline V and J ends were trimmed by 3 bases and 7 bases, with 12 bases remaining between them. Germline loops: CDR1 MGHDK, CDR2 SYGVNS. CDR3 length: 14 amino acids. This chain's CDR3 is CASSEIGGDGELFF. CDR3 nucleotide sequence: TGTGCCAGCAGTGAGATAGGGGGTGACGGGGAGCTGTTTTTT.

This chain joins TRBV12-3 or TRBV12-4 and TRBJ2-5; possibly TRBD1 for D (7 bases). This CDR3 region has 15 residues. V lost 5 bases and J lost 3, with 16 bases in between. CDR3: CASSRQGRGEETQYF. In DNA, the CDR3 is TGTGCCAGCAGTCGACAGGGAAGGGGGGAAGAGACCCAGTACTTC.

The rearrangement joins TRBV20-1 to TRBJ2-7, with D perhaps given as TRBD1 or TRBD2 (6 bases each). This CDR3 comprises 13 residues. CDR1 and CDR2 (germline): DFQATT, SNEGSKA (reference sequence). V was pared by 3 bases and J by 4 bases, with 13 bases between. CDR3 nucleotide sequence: TGCAGTGCTAGCCCGGGGGCTACTTACGAGCAGTACTTC. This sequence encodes CSASPGATYEQYF.

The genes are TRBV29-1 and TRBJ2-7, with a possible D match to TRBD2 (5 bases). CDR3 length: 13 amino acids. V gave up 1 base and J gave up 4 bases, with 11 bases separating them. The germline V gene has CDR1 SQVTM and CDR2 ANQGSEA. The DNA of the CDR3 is TGCAGCGTTGAAGGAGGGAGAGGGTACGAGCAGTACTTC. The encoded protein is CSVEGGRGYEQYF.

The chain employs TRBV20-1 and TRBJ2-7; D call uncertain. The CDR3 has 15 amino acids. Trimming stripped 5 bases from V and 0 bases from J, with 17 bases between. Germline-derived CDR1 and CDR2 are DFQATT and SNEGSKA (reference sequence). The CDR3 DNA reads TGCAGTGCTCCTTCCCTAGGGCGGAGCTCCTACGAGCAGTACTTC. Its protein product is CSAPSLGRSSYEQYF.

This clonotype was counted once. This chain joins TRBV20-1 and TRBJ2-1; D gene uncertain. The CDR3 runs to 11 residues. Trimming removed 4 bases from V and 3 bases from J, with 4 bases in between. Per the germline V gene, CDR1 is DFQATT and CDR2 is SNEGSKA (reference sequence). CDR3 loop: CSATHYNEQFF. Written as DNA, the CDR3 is TGCAGTGCTACCCACTACAATGAGCAGTTCTTC.

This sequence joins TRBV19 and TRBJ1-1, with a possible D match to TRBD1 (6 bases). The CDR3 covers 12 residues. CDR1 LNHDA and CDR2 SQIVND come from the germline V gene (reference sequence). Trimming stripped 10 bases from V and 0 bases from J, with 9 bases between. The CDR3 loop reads CATRDMNTEAFF. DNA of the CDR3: TGTGCCACAAGGGACATGAACACTGAAGCTTTCTTT.

CDR3 in amino acids: CASSFKGGLHSGANVLTF. DNA for the CDR3: TGTGCCAGCAGTTTTAAAGGGGGCCTTCACTCTGGGGCCAACGTCCTGACTTTC. This sequence joins TRBV12-3 or TRBV12-4 and TRBJ2-6, with 7 bases aligning to TRBD1. The CDR3 loop spans 18 amino acids. V lost 3 bases and J lost 0; bases outside the gene matches: 8.

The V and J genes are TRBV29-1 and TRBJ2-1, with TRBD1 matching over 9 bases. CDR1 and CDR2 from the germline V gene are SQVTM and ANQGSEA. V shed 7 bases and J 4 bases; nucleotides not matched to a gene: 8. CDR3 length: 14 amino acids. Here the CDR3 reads CSARQGELYNEQFF. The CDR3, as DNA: TGCAGCGCTAGACAGGGGGAGCTTTACAATGAGCAGTTCTTC.

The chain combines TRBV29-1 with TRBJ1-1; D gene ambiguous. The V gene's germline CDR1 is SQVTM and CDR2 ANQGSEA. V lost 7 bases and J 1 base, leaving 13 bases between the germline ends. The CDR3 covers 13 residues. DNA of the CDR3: TGCAGCGGAGTCGTACAGACGAACACTGAAGCTTTCTTT. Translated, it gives CSGVVQTNTEAFF.

The CDR3 sequence is CASRYAGTGVADTQYF. The CDR3 DNA sequence: TGTGCCAGCAGGTATGCCGGGACAGGGGTCGCAGATACGCAGTATTTT. The rearrangement joins TRBV7-2 to TRBJ2-3, with TRBD1 identical over 10 bases. Germline loops: CDR1 SGHTA, CDR2 FQGNSA. This CDR3 is 16 amino acids long. J lost 4 bases, V lost 6 bases, and 10 bases had no gene match.

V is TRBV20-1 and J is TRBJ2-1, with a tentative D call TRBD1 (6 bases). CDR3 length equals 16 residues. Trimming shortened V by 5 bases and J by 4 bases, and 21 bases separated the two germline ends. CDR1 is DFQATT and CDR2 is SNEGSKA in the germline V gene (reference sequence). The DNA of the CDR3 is TGCAGTGCTCCCGCACCTAGTCTGGGGGCATACAATGAGCAGTTCTTC. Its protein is CSAPAPSLGAYNEQFF.

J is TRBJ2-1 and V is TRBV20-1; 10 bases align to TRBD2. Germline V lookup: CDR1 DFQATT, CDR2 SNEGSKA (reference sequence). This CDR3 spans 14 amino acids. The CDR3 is CSQSSSGGYNEQFF. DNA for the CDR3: TGCAGCCAAAGCTCTAGCGGGGGTTACAATGAGCAGTTCTTC.

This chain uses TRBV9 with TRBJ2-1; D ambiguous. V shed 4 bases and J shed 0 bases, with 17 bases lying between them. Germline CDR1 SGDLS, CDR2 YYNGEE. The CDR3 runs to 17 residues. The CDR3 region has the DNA TGTGCCAGCAGCTTACAGCGACGGGTAAGCTCCTACAATGAGCAGTTCTTC. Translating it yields CASSLQRRVSSYNEQFF.

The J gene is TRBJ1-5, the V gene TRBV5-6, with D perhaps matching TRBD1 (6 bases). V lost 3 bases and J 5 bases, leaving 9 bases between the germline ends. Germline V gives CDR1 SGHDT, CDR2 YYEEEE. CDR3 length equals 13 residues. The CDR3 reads CASSSRGDQPQHF. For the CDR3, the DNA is TGTGCCAGCAGCTCTAGGGGGGATCAGCCCCAGCATTTT.